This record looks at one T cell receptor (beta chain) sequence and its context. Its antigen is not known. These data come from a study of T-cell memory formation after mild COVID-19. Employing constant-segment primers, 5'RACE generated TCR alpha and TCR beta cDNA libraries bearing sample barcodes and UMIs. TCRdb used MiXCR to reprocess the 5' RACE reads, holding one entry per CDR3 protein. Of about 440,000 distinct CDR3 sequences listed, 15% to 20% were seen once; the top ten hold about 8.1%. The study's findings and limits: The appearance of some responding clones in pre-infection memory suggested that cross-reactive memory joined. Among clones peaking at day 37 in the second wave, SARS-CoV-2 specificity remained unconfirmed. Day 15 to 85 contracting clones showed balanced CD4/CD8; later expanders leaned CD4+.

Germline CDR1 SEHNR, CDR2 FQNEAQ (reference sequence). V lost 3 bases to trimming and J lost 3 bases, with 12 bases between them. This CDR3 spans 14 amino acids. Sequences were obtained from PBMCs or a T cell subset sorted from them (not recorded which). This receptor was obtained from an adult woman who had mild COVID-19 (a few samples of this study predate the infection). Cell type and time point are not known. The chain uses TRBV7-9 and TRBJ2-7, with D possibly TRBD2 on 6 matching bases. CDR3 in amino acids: CASSLGGAGYEQYF. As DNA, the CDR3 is TGTGCCAGCAGCTTGGGTGGAGCGGGCTACGAGCAGTACTTC.